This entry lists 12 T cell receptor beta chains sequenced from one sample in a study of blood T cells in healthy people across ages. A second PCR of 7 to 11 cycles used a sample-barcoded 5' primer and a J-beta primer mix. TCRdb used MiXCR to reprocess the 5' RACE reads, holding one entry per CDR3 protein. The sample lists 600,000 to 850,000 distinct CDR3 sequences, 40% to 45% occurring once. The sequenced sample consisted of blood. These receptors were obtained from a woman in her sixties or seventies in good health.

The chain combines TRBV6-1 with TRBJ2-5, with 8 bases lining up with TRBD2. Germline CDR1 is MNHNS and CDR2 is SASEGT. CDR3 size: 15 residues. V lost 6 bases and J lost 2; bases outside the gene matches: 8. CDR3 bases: TGTGCCAGCAGATTACTAGCGGATACACAAGAGACCCAGTACTTC. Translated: CASRLLADTQETQYF.

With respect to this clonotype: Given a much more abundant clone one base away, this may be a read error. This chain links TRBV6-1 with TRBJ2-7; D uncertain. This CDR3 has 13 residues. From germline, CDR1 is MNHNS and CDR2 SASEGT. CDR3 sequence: CAGSLLLDLEQYF. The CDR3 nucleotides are TGTGCCGGCAGCCTTCTTCTAGATCTCGAGCAGTACTTC.

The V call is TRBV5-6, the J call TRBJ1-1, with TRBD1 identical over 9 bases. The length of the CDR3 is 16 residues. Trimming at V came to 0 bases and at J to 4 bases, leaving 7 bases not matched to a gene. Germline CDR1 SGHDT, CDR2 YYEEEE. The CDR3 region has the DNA TGTGCCAGCAGCTTGGTAGGTGTGGACAGGGGCACTGAAGCTTTCTTT. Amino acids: CASSLVGVDRGTEAFF.

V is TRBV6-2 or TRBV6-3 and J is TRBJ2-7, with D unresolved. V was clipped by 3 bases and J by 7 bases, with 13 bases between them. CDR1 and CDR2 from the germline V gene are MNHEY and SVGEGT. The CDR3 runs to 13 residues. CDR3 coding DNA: TGTGCCAGCAGTTATCGGTCGAGCTGGGAGCAGTACTTC. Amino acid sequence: CASSYRSSWEQYF.

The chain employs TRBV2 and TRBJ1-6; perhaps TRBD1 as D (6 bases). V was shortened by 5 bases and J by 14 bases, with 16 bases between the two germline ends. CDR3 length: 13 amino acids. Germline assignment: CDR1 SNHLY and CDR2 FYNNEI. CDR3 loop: CASSRQEEDTLHF. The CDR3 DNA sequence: TGTGCCAGCAGTCGACAGGAAGAGGACACCCTCCACTTT.

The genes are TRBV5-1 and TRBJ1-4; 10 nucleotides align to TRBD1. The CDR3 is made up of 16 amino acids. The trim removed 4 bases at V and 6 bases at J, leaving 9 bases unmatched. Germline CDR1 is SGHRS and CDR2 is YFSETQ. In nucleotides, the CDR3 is TGCGCCAGCAGCCTCCAGACAGGGGGCCCGTATGAAAAACTGTTTTTT. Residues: CASSLQTGGPYEKLFF.

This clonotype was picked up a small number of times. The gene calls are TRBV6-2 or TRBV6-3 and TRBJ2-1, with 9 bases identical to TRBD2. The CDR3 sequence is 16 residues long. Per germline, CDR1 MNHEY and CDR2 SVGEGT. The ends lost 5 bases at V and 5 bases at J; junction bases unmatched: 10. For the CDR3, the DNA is TGTGCCAGCAGTCCCGTTCTCCTAGCGGGAAACAATGAGCAGTTCTTC. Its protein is CASSPVLLAGNNEQFF.

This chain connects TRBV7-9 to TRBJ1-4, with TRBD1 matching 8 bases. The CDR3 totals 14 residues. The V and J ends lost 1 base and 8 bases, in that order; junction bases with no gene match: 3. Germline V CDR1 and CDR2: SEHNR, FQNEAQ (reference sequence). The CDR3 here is CASSLVGQEEKLFF. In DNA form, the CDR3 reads TGTGCCAGCAGCTTAGTGGGACAGGAGGAAAAACTGTTTTTT.

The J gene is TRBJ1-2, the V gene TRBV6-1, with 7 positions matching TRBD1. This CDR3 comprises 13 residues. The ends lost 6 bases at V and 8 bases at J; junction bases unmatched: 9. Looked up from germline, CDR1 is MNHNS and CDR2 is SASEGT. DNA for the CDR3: TGTGCCAGCAGCTTAACAGGGGAGAGGGGCTACACCTTC. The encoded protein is CASSLTGERGYTF.

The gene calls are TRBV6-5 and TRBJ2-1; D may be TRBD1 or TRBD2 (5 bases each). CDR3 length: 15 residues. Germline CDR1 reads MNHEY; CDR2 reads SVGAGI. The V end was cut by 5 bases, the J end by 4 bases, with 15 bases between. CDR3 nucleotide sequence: TGTGCCAGCAGTCGGGACCTTTGGGGGTACAATGAGCAGTTCTTC. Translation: CASSRDLWGYNEQFF.

CDR3 DNA sequence: TGTGCCAGCAGTTGGAGGGACGGCACCATATATTTT. This translates into CASSWRDGTIYF. The chain is built from TRBV28 and TRBJ1-3; TRBD1 might be the D (5 bases). Per germline, CDR1 MDHEN and CDR2 SYDVKM. The CDR3 totals 12 residues. Trimming pared 4 bases from V and 9 bases from J, leaving 10 bases between.

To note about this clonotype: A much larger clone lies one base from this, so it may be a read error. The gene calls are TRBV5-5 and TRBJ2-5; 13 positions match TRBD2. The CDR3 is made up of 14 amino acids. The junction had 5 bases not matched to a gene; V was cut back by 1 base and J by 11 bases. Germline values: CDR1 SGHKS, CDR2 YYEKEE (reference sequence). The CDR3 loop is CASSLTSGGGEQYF. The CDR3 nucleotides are TGTGCCAGCAGCTTGACTAGCGGGGGGGGAGAGCAGTACTTC.